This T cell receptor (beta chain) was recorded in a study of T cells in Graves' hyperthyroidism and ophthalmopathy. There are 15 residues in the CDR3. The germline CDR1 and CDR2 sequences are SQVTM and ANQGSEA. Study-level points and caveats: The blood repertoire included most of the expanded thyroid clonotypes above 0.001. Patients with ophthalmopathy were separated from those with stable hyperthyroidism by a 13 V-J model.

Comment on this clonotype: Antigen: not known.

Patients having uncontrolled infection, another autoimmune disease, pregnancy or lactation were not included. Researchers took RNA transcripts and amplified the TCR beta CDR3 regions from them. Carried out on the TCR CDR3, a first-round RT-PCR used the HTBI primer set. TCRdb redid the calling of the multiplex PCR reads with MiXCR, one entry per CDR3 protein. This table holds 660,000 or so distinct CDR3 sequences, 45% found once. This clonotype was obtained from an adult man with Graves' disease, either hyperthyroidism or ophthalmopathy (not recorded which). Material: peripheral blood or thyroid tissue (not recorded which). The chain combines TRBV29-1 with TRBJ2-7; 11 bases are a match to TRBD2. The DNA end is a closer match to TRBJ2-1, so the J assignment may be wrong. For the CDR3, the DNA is TGCAGCGTTGGAGGGACTAGCGGCTCCTACAATGAGCAGTTCTTC. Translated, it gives CSVGGTSGSYNEQFF.